This T cell receptor beta chain was obtained from a study of blood T cell repertoires in COVID-19 (dated by TCRdb to the early 2020s). In the study overall: Collaborator samples came from the United States, Italy and Spain and covered acute and convalescent phases of COVID-19. The material from the prospective study consisted of cDNA or gDNA derived from T cells, B-cell-depleted T cells, or PBMCs. Subjects who had been exposed to COVID-19, were actively infected with it, or had recovered from it provided the deeply sampled blood TCRbeta repertoires that made up the dataset. The repertoires were released in a freely available public database intended as a resource for research on the immune response to SARS-CoV-2. Samples were obtained from the ongoing ImmuneRACE study (first 160 participants) and from some 1,200 subjects provided by 6 global collaborators. A de-identified subject ID, COVID-19 status, age in years and sex were almost always included in the sample metadata. Where available, HLA class I and class II types were obtained from metadata supplied by the sample provider rather than from assay-based typing. Here is what the overall study found, with its caveats: The quantity of clinical and demographic metadata differed by source and by participant and was supplied without curation.

Enrolling through a virtual design, the prospective study's participants ranged in age from roughly 18 to 90 years and lived across more than 20 United States geographic areas. In the prospective study, participants were assigned to cohorts based on the clinical history participants reported in a screening survey and a study questionnaire. ImmuneRACE Cohort 3 recovered participants were defined by two consecutive negative NP/OP PCR tests, healthcare professional clearance, or symptom resolution. Mobile phlebotomists in the prospective study collected whole blood, serum and a nasopharyngeal or oropharyngeal swab from every participant. Over an approximately two-month period, participants in the prospective study had the option of providing additional blood draws and questionnaires. Prospective study blood samples were shipped either frozen or at room temperature before DNA extraction. With regard to this clone: The target of this receptor is not known. No quality values exist for individual bases; no much larger clone is one base distant.

The immunoSEQ Assay, a bias-controlled multiplex PCR, was used to amplify TCRbeta CDR3 regions from genomic DNA. Processing in the source paper ran as follows. Nucleated cell counts per sample were estimated from amplification of reference gene primers within the assay. To quantify the absolute abundance of each unique TCRbeta CDR3 rearrangement, sequence reads were collapsed and filtered. For each sample, productive Simpson clonality was calculated by taking the square root of Simpson's diversity index across productive rearrangements. This is the immuneACCESS table as TCRdb keeps it, with only in-frame sequences that have V and J called. A part of the clones is gone; compared with another copy, unresolved V genes explain less than half, and the rest is unexplained. That table supplies the V and J calls and clone size; D and trimming were determined from the DNA. This sample is represented by about 290,000 clones; about nine tenths of them were singletons. Less than 2% of the sample lies in the top ten.

The receptor was isolated from a woman in her thirties or forties who had recovered from COVID-19. Material: PBMCs or T cells enriched from blood (not recorded which).

The CDR3 corresponds to CASNNPGQGFTGELFF. The nucleotide sequence is given as TGCGCCAGCAATAACCCGGGACAGGGATTCACCGGGGAGCTGTTTTTT. The V gene is TRBV5-1 and the J gene is TRBJ2-2; 9 central nucleotides agree with TRBD1. Trimming leaves V shorter by 6 bases and J shorter by 4 bases, with the junction holding 10 bases beyond the gene matches. There are 16 amino acids in the CDR3, from cysteine to phenylalanine inclusive. Of all the DNA, just the CDR3 is kept, 48 bases in frame from base 1. In the germline V gene, CDR1 corresponds to SGHRS and CDR2 to YFSETQ.